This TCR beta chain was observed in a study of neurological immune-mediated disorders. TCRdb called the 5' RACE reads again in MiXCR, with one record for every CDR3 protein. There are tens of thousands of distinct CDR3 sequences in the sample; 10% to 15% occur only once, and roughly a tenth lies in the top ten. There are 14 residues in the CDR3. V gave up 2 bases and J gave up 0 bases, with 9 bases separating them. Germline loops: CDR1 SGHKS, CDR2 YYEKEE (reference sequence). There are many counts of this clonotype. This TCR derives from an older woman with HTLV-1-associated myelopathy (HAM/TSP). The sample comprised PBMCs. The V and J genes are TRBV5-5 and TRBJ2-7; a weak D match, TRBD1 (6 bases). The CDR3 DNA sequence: TGTGCCAGCAGCTTAAGGGACATCTCCTACGAGCAGTACTTC. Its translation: CASSLRDISYEQYF.